Detailed here is one T cell receptor (beta chain). What it binds is not known. PCR involved 60 Vbeta and 13 Jbeta primers. Using immunoSEQ multiplex PCR, the repertoire was profiled, and TCRdb retains in-frame clones only, with some absent. The sample has about 60,000 clones; 73% are singletons. These data originate in a study of cytomegalovirus exposure and HLA in healthy donors. In the study overall: Genotyping of under 500 donors showed that around 85% belonged to the Caucasian-associated ancestry cluster.

Study outcomes and limitations: Later analysis identified a missense DCLRE1C variant that was linked to TCR beta V- and J-gene trimming. Productive rates of about 87% or about 30% were seen for most TCR beta V segments in an earlier analysis. High sensitivity and specificity were reportedly achieved when the classifier diagnosed cytomegalovirus status.

The receptor comes from a man in his fifties or sixties in good health and CMV-seronegative. Sequenced sample: PBMCs.

The CDR3 region is CASRWTGTNYGYTF. The CDR3 coding sequence is TGTGCCAGCAGGTGGACAGGGACTAACTATGGCTACACCTTC. This chain joins TRBV5-4 and TRBJ1-2, with 8 bases aligning to TRBD1. CDR3 length: 14 residues. V was clipped by 5 bases and J by 0 bases; unmatched bases: 3. The germline V gene encodes CDR1 SGHNT and CDR2 YYREEE (reference sequence). The whole variable domain, filled in from reference TRBV5-4 and TRBJ1-2, reads ETGVTQSPTHLIKTRGQQVTLRCSSQSGHNTVSWYQQALGQGPQFIFQYYREEENGRGNFPPRFSGLQFPNYSSELNVNALELDDSALYLCASRWTGTNYGYTFGSGTRLTVV.